This T cell receptor (beta chain) was captured in a study of cytomegalovirus exposure and HLA in healthy donors. This clone has only one observation. Its antigen remains unidentified. In the PCR, 60 Vbeta and 13 Jbeta primers were used. Data came from immunoSEQ multiplex PCR; TCRdb stores just in-frame clones and leaves some out. The data show 100,000 or so clones, with over 70% seen just once and less than 11% held by the top ten. Unmatched junction bases numbered 8, after V lost 8 bases and J lost 7 bases. The V gene's germline CDR1 is SNHLY and CDR2 FYNNEI. This CDR3 spans 14 amino acids. Broader study findings: Earlier analysis yielded a pattern in which most TCR beta V segments were productive about 90% or about 30% of the time. Most of the CMV-associated TCR beta chains (in a later analysis) appeared to be HLA-restricted.

The chain is built from TRBV2 and TRBJ1-6; the match to TRBD1 covers 7 bases. The sample consisted of PBMCs. This sequence originates from a man between 45 and 60 years old in good health and CMV-seronegative. In DNA form, the CDR3 reads TGTGCCAGCCGACCACAGGGGACGAATTCACCCCTCCACTTT. Translating it yields CASRPQGTNSPLHF.